Listed below are T cell receptor beta chains from one sample, sequenced in a study of long-term antiretroviral therapy in people with HIV. Generated by immunoSEQ multiplex PCR, the TCRdb table keeps only in-frame clones and is missing some. The table lists just under 40,000 clones, less than 90% of them singletons, with about 4% in the top ten. This specimen was unsorted PBMCs, taken just before starting antiretroviral therapy. The origin of the receptors is a woman aged 18 to 35 with HIV. Both conserved end residues are part of each CDR3. A D gene is named only where the DNA matches it firmly.

J: TRBJ2-1; V: TRBV6-5; D: NA; CDR3: CASSYSGDEQFF
J: TRBJ2-3; V: TRBV6-1; D: TRBD1; CDR3: CASSELPRGLTDTQYF
J: TRBJ2-7; V: TRBV28; D: NA; CDR3: CASSFSGGYEQYF
J: TRBJ2-2; V: TRBV27; D: NA; CDR3: CASGGWEATGELFF
J: TRBJ2-1; V: TRBV7-3; D: TRBD2; CDR3: CASSLSSGRGNEQFF
J: NA; V: TRBV11-2; D: TRBD1; CDR3: CASSLDRLLYEQYF
J: TRBJ2-1; V: TRBV9; D: TRBD2; CDR3: CASSVTSGSSYNEQFF
J: TRBJ1-3; V: TRBV4-1; D: NA; CDR3: CASSQDNRISGNTIYF
J: TRBJ2-3; V: TRBV12-5; D: TRBD1; CDR3: CASGFYRGRSTDTQYF
J: TRBJ2-1; V: TRBV27; D: TRBD2; CDR3: CASRTDGGWLAGGDEQFF
J: TRBJ2-2; V: TRBV5-1; D: NA; CDR3: CASSFMSADNTGELFF
J: TRBJ2-3; V: TRBV7-2; D: NA; CDR3: CASSSTSTDTQYF
J: TRBJ1-2; V: TRBV25-1; D: NA; CDR3: CASSEPAGVYTF
J: TRBJ1-1; V: TRBV29-1; D: NA; CDR3: CSVVKEGGSGTEAFF
J: TRBJ2-7; V: TRBV5-1; D: NA; CDR3: CASSLVSEGSYEQYF
J: TRBJ1-4; V: TRBV6-5; D: NA; CDR3: CASTTGWANEKLFF
J: TRBJ2-2; V: TRBV14; D: NA; CDR3: CASSQTTGLNTGELFF
J: TRBJ2-1; V: TRBV19; D: TRBD2; CDR3: CASSIAGLAPHEQFF
J: TRBJ2-1; V: TRBV6-5; D: NA; CDR3: CASRKNGVHEQFF
J: TRBJ1-1; V: TRBV2; D: NA; CDR3: CASRTMTEAFF
J: TRBJ1-1; V: TRBV14; D: NA; CDR3: CASSHGQFMNTEAFF
J: TRBJ1-5; V: TRBV4-1; D: NA; CDR3: CASSQDKQPQHF
J: TRBJ2-6; V: TRBV6-1; D: NA; CDR3: CASSERGAGANVLTF
J: TRBJ1-4; V: TRBV6-6; D: NA; CDR3: CASSYRFGEKLFF
J: TRBJ1-6; V: TRBV10-3; D: TRBD1; CDR3: CAIKPGQSNSPLHF
J: TRBJ2-1; V: TRBV6-4; D: TRBD2; CDR3: CASSEFGGLAGGPGKFF
J: TRBJ1-3; V: TRBV18; D: NA; CDR3: CASSPTDRVGNTIYF
J: TRBJ1-1; V: TRBV25-1; D: NA; CDR3: CASRDVGGNTEAFF
J: TRBJ1-1; V: TRBV7-3; D: NA; CDR3: CASSWGRTPPGEAFF
J: TRBJ2-7; V: TRBV18; D: NA; CDR3: CASSPEARAEYF
J: TRBJ2-1; V: TRBV18; D: TRBD2; CDR3: CASSLLPGLAGGGSYNEQFF
J: TRBJ1-5; V: TRBV18; D: NA; CDR3: CASSAPDDYSNQPQHF
J: TRBJ1-5; V: TRBV27; D: NA; CDR3: CASRRYGGEGQPQHF
J: TRBJ1-2; V: TRBV15; D: NA; CDR3: CATSRDGGEDGYTF
J: TRBJ1-5; V: TRBV4-3; D: TRBD1; CDR3: CASSQSSGQANQPQHF
J: TRBJ2-3; V: TRBV10-3; D: NA; CDR3: CAISAAARPEGDTQYF
J: TRBJ2-2; V: TRBV7-3; D: NA; CDR3: CASSFGAPRTGELFF
J: TRBJ2-1; V: TRBV23-1; D: NA; CDR3: CASSRWDPVDLGPHTNEQFF
J: TRBJ2-2; V: TRBV19; D: TRBD2; CDR3: CASSVSGVGELFF
J: TRBJ2-1; V: TRBV4-3; D: NA; CDR3: CASSQRENEQFF
J: TRBJ2-1; V: TRBV7-8; D: NA; CDR3: CASSPGTNEQFF
J: TRBJ2-7; V: TRBV9; D: TRBD1; CDR3: CASGQANEQYF
J: TRBJ2-1; V: TRBV9; D: TRBD2; CDR3: CASNDRGGSSYNEQFF
J: TRBJ1-5; V: TRBV5-6; D: NA; CDR3: CASSGADSNQPQHF
J: TRBJ2-2; V: TRBV11-2; D: TRBD1; CDR3: CASSPLTGIGELFF
J: TRBJ1-4; V: TRBV18; D: NA; CDR3: CASSPVGRGYEKLFF
J: TRBJ2-1; V: TRBV27; D: NA; CDR3: CASSSSTGDSYNEQFF
J: TRBJ2-1; V: TRBV4-3; D: TRBD1; CDR3: CASSLAPDRGYDEQFF
J: TRBJ2-3; V: TRBV11-2; D: NA; CDR3: CASSLDRADTQYF
J: TRBJ2-3; V: TRBV7-8; D: NA; CDR3: CASGSYTDTQYF
J: TRBJ1-2; V: TRBV6-1; D: NA; CDR3: CASSRLPLDGYTF
J: TRBJ2-3; V: TRBV6-1; D: NA; CDR3: CASSEVIRGTQYF
J: TRBJ2-1; V: TRBV28; D: NA; CDR3: CASMGSGRGNEQFF